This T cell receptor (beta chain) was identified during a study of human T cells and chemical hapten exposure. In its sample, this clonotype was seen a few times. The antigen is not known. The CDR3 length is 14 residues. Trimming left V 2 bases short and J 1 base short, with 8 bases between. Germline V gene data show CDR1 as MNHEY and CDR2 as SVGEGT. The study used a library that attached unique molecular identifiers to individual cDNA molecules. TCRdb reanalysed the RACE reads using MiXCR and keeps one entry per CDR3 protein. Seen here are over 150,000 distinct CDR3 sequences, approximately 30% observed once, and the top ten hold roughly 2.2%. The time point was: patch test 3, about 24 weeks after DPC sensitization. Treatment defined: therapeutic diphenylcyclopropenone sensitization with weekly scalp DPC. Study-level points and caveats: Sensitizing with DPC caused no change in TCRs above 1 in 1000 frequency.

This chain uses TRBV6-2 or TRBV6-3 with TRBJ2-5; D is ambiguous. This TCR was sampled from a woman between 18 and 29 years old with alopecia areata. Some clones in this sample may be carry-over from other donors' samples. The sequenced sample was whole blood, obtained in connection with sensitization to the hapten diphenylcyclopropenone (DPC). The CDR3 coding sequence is TGTGCCAGCAGTTACGGTGGACGCCAAGAGACCCAGTACTTC. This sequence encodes CASSYGGRQETQYF.